This TCR beta chain was sequenced in a study of beta chain features in type 1 diabetes. This clone was seen a few times. The antigen is unknown. V trimming: 5 bases; J trimming: 4 bases; junction bases outside the gene matches: 4. Germline CDR1 is SEHNR and CDR2 is FQNEAQ (reference sequence). The CDR3 covers 14 residues. Study-wide results and limits: All four CD4+ subsets from Type 1 diabetes patients carried moderately but significantly shorter TCRB CDR3s.

Purity of each sorted population was above 98%. Expressed TCRB transcripts were sequenced because the isolated RNA had all been reverse transcribed beforehand. Generated by immunoSEQ multiplex PCR, the TCRdb table keeps only in-frame clones and is missing some. The table lists around 50,000 clones, just under 45% of them singletons. V is TRBV7-9 and J is TRBJ1-3; 8 nucleotides line up with TRBD1. The sequencing sample was made of stem cell memory CD4+ T cells from blood. This TCR was recovered from a young man with type 1 diabetes. The CDR3 spells CASSTGTGGNTIYF. The CDR3 DNA sequence: TGTGCCAGCAGCACCGGGACAGGCGGAAACACCATATATTTT.